A single sample is the source of the 3 T cell receptor beta chains below, sequenced in a study of cytomegalovirus exposure and HLA in healthy donors. 13 Jbeta primers and 60 Vbeta primers were used for the PCR. Measured with immunoSEQ multiplex PCR; TCRdb has only the in-frame clones, and not every one. The sample records under 200,000 clones, over 70% being singletons. Material for sequencing was PBMCs. The source is a woman between 50 and 59 years old in good health and CMV-seropositive.

This chain joins TRBV6-5 and TRBJ1-5; perhaps TRBD1 as D (6 bases). Germline values: CDR1 MNHEY, CDR2 SVGAGI. CDR3 size: 14 residues. V lost 6 bases and J lost 9, with 18 bases in between. The CDR3 here is CASRPEGGSRPQHF. Here the CDR3 DNA reads TGTGCCAGCAGACCCGAGGGGGGGTCCAGGCCCCAGCATTTT.

This clone occurred once. V is TRBV2 and J is TRBJ2-7, with D unresolved. The CDR3 is 12 amino acids. The germline V gene encodes CDR1 SNHLY and CDR2 FYNNEI. V was cut by 7 bases and J by 1 base, with 8 bases left in between. CDR3 in amino acids: CASTPRSYEQYF. The CDR3 nucleotides are TGTGCCAGCACCCCGAGATCCTACGAGCAGTACTTC. Based on the CDR3 plus reference TRBV2 and TRBJ2-7, the full variable domain is EPEVTQTPSHQVTQMGQEVILRCVPISNHLYFYWYRQILGQKVEFLVSFYNNEISEKSEIFDDQFSVERPDGSNFTLKIRSTKLEDSAMYFCASTPRSYEQYFGPGTRLTVT.

This clone has a handful of counts. The genes are TRBV7-6 and TRBJ2-5, with D tentatively TRBD2 (5 bases). Germline assignment: CDR1 SGHVS and CDR2 FNYEAQ. The CDR3 is 14 residues long. Between the trimmed V and J ends, which lost 1 base and 4 bases, there was a span of 10 bases. The CDR3 spells CASSLVAGGETQYF. The CDR3 DNA reads TGTGCCAGCAGCTTAGTTGCAGGAGGAGAGACCCAGTACTTC.